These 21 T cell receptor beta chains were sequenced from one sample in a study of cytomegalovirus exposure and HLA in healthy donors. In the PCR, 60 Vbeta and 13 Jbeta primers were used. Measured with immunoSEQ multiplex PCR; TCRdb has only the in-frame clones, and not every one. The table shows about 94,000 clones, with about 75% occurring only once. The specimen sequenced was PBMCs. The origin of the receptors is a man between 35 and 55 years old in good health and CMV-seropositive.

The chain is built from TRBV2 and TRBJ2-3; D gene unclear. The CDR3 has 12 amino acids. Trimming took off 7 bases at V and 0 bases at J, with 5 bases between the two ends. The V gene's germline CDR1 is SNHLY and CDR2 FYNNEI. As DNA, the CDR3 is TGTGCCAGCATCAGGAGCACAGATACGCAGTATTTT. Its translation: CASIRSTDTQYF.

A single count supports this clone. CDR3 in amino acids: CASSQWAGGETQYF. The CDR3 bases are TGTGCCAGCAGCCAATGGGCCGGGGGAGAGACCCAGTACTTC. The chain carries TRBV14 and TRBJ2-5; D perhaps matches TRBD2 (6 bases). Trimming took off 2 bases at V and 4 bases at J, with 11 bases between the two ends. The CDR3 runs 14 residues. In germline, CDR1 is SGHDN, CDR2 FVKESK. Based on the CDR3 plus reference TRBV14 and TRBJ2-5, the full variable domain is EAGVTQFPSHSVIEKGQTVTLRCDPISGHDNLYWYRRVMGKEIKFLLHFVKESKQDESGMPNNRFLAERTGGTYSTLKVQPAELEDSGVYFCASSQWAGGETQYFGPGTRLLVL.

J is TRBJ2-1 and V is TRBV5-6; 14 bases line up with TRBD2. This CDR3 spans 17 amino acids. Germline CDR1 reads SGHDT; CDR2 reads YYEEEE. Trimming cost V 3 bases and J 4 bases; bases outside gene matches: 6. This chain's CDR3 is CASSSPGLAGDYNEQFF. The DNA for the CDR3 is TGTGCCAGCAGCTCCCCGGGACTAGCGGGGGATTACAATGAGCAGTTCTTC.

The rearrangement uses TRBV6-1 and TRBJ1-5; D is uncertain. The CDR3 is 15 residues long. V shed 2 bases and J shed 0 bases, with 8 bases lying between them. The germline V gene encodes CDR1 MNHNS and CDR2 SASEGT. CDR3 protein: CASSELLYSNQPQHF. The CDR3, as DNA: TGTGCCAGCAGTGAACTCTTGTATAGCAATCAGCCCCAGCATTTT.

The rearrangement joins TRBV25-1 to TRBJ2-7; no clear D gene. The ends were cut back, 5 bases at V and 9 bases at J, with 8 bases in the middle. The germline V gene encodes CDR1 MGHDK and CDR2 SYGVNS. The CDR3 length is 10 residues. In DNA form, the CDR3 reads TGTGCCAGCAGTAAGCGCCGGCAGTACTTC. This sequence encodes CASSKRRQYF.

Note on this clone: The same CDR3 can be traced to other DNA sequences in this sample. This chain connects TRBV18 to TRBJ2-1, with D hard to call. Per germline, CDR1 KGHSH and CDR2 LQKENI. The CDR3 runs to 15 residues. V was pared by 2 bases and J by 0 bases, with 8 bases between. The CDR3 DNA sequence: TGTGCCAGCTCACCAGACCGGAGCTCCTACAATGAGCAGTTCTTC. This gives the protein CASSPDRSSYNEQFF.

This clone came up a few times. CDR3 bases: TGTGCCAGTTCAATCGACAGTACCACCTACGAGCAGTACTTC. Residues: CASSIDSTTYEQYF. The V call is TRBV19, the J call TRBJ2-7, with D perhaps matching TRBD1 (5 bases). V gave up 8 bases and J gave up 2 bases, with 16 bases separating them. The germline V gene has CDR1 LNHDA and CDR2 SQIVND (reference sequence). The CDR3 totals 14 residues.

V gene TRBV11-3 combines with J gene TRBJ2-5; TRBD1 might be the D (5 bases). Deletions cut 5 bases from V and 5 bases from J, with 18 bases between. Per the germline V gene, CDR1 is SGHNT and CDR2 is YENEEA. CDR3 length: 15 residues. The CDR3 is CASSTPGAVGETQYF. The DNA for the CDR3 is TGTGCCAGCAGCACCCCTGGGGCGGTAGGGGAGACCCAGTACTTC.

This CDR3 is CARLVQGMNTEAFF. The CDR3 coding sequence is TGTGCCAGACTTGTACAGGGAATGAACACTGAAGCTTTCTTT. The chain has TRBV6-1 and TRBJ1-1; a weak D match, TRBD1 (6 bases). V lost 9 bases to trimming and J lost 0 bases, with 14 bases between them. Germline V gene data show CDR1 as MNHNS and CDR2 as SASEGT. There are 14 residues in the CDR3.

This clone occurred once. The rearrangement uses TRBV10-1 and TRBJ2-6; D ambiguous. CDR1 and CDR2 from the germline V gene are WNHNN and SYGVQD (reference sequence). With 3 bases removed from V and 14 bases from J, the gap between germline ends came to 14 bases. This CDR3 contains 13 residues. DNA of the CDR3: TGCGCCAGCAGTGAAAGTGGTTCAACTCTCCTGACTTTC. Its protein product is CASSESGSTLLTF.

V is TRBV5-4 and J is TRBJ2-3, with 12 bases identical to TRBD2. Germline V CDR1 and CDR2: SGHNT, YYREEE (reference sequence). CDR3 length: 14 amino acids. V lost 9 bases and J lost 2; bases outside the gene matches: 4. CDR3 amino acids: CATLAGGNTDTQYF. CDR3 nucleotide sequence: TGTGCCACACTAGCGGGGGGAAACACAGATACGCAGTATTTT.

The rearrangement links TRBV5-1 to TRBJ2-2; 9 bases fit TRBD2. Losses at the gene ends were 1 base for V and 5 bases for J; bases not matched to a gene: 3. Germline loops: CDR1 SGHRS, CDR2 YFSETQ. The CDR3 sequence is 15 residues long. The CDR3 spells CASSLSLAGTGELFF. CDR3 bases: TGCGCCAGCAGCTTGTCGCTAGCGGGGACCGGGGAGCTGTTTTTT.

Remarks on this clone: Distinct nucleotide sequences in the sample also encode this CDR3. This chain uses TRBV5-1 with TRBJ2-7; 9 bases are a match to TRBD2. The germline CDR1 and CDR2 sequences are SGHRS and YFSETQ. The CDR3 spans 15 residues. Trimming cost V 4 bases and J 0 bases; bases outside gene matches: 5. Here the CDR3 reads CASSLTSGSSYEQYF. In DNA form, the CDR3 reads TGCGCCAGCAGCCTAACTAGCGGGTCCTCCTACGAGCAGTACTTC.

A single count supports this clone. CDR3 sequence: CASASSTDTQYF. CDR3 in DNA: TGTGCCAGCGCGTCTAGCACAGATACGCAGTATTTT. The chain recombines TRBV25-1 with TRBJ2-3; unclear D gene. Trimming cost V 8 bases and J 0 bases, with 6 bases left between them. This CDR3 spans 12 amino acids. CDR1 MGHDK and CDR2 SYGVNS come from the germline V gene.

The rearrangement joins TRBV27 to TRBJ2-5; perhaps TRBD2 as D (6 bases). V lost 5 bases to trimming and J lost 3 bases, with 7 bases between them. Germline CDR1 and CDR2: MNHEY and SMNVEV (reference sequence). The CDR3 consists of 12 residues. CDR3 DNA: TGTGCCAGCAGTGGAGGGGAAGAGACCCAGTACTTC. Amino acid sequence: CASSGGEETQYF.

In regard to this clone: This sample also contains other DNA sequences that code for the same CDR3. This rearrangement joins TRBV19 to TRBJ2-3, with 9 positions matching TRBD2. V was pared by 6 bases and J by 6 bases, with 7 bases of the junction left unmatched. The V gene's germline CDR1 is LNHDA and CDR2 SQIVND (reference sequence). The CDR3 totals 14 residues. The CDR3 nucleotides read TGTGCCAGTAGCTTTGCGGGAGGGACTGATACGCAGTATTTT. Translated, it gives CASSFAGGTDTQYF.

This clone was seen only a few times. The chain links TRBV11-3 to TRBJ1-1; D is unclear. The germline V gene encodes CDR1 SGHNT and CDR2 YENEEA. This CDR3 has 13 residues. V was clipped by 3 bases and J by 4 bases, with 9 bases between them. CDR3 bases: TGTGCCAGCAGCTTGGAGGTAGGCACTGAAGCTTTCTTT. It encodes CASSLEVGTEAFF.

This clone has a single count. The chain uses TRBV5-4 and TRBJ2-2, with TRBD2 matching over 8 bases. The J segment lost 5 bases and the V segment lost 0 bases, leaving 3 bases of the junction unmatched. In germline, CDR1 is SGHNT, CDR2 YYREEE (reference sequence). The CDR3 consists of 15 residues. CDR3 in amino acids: CASSLVGLGTGELFF. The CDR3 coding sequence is TGTGCCAGCAGCTTGGTGGGACTAGGTACCGGGGAGCTGTTTTTT.

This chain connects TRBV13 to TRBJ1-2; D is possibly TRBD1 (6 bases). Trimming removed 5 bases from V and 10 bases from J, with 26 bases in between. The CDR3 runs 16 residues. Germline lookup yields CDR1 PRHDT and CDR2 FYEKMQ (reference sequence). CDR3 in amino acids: CASSQRGKGGPFDYTF. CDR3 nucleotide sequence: TGTGCCAGCAGCCAGCGGGGAAAGGGGGGGCCTTTCGACTACACCTTC. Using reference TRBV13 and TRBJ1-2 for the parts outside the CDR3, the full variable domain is AAGVIQSPRHLIKEKRETATLKCYPIPRHDTVYWYQQGPGQDPQFLISFYEKMQSDKGSIPDRFSAQQFSDYHSELNMSSLELGDSALYFCASSQRGKGGPFDYTFGSGTRLTVV.

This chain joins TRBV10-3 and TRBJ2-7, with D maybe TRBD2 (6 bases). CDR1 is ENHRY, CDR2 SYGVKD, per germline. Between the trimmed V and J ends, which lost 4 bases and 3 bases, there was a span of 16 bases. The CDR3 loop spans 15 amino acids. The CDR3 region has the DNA TGTGCCATCAGTGGTGGGGAGACTAGGGGCTACGAGCAGTACTTC. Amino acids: CAISGGETRGYEQYF.

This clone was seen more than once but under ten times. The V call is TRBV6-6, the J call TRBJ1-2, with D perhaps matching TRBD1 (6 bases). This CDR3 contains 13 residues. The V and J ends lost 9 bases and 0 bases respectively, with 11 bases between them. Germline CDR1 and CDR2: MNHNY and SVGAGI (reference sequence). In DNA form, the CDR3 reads TGTGCCAGTGTAGACAGGCCTAACTATGGCTACACCTTC. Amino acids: CASVDRPNYGYTF.